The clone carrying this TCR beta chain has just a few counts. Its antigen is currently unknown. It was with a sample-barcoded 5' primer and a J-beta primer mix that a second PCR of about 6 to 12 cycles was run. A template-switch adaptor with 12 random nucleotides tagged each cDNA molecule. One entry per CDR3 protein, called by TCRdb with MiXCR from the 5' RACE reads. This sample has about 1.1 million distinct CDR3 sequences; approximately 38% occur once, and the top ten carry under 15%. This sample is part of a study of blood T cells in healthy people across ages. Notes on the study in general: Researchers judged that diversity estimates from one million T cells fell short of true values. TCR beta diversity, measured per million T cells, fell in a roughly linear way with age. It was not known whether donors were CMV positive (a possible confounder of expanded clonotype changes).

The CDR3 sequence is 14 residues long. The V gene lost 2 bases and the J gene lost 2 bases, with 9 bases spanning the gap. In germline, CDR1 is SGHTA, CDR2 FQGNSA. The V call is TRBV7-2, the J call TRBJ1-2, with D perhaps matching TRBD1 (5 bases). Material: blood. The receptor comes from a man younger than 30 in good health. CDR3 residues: CASSLMGLNYGYTF. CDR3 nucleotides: TGTGCCAGCAGCTTAATGGGACTCAACTATGGCTACACCTTC. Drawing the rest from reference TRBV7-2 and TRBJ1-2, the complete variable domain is GAGVSQSPSNKVTEKGKDVELRCDPISGHTALYWYRQSLGQGLEFLIYFQGNSAPDKSGLPSDRFSAERTGGSVSTLTIQRTQQEDSAVYLCASSLMGLNYGYTFGSGTRLTVV.